This TCR beta chain was captured in a study of T cell changes during pregnancy in multiple sclerosis. Libraries were prepared by immunoSEQ multiplex PCR; TCRdb keeps only in-frame clonotypes and omits some of them. Of approximately 40,000 clones listed, roughly 92% were seen once; the top ten hold approximately 0.81%. The CDR3 sequence is 13 residues long. The germline CDR1 and CDR2 sequences are SNHLY and FYNNEI. Deletions cut 7 bases from V and 6 bases from J, with 15 bases between. Specimen: CD4+ T cells from peripheral blood mononuclear cells, collected before pregnancy. J is TRBJ1-1 and V is TRBV2; D ambiguous. This sequence originates from a female donor with multiple sclerosis, enrolled in a pregnancy study. The CDR3 protein is CASKSEVIPEAFF. The CDR3 DNA follows: TGTGCCAGCAAGTCCGAGGTCATACCTGAAGCTTTCTTT.